This paragraph reports one TCR beta chain. Its cognate antigen is unknown. This sample is part of a study of cytomegalovirus exposure and HLA in healthy donors. The study, taken as a whole, reports: What TCR beta sequences reportedly achieved was accurate prediction of HLA-A and HLA-B alleles in most subjects.

The primer mix had 60 Vbeta and 13 Jbeta primers. Some clones are missing from TCRdb's copy, which holds only in-frame ones; the method was immunoSEQ multiplex PCR. The sample carries 150,000 to 200,000 clones, approximately 80% recorded once. Germline loops: CDR1 MNHEY, CDR2 SMNVEV (reference sequence). Deletions cut 4 bases from V and 6 bases from J, with 13 bases between. The CDR3 covers 14 residues. The chain links TRBV27 to TRBJ2-1; D is perhaps TRBD2 (5 bases). The source is a woman aged 35 to 49 in good health and CMV-seronegative. The sequenced sample was PBMCs. For the CDR3, the DNA is TGTGCCAGCAGTTACTCACGAGGGAGCAATGAGCAGTTCTTC. Protein product: CASSYSRGSNEQFF.